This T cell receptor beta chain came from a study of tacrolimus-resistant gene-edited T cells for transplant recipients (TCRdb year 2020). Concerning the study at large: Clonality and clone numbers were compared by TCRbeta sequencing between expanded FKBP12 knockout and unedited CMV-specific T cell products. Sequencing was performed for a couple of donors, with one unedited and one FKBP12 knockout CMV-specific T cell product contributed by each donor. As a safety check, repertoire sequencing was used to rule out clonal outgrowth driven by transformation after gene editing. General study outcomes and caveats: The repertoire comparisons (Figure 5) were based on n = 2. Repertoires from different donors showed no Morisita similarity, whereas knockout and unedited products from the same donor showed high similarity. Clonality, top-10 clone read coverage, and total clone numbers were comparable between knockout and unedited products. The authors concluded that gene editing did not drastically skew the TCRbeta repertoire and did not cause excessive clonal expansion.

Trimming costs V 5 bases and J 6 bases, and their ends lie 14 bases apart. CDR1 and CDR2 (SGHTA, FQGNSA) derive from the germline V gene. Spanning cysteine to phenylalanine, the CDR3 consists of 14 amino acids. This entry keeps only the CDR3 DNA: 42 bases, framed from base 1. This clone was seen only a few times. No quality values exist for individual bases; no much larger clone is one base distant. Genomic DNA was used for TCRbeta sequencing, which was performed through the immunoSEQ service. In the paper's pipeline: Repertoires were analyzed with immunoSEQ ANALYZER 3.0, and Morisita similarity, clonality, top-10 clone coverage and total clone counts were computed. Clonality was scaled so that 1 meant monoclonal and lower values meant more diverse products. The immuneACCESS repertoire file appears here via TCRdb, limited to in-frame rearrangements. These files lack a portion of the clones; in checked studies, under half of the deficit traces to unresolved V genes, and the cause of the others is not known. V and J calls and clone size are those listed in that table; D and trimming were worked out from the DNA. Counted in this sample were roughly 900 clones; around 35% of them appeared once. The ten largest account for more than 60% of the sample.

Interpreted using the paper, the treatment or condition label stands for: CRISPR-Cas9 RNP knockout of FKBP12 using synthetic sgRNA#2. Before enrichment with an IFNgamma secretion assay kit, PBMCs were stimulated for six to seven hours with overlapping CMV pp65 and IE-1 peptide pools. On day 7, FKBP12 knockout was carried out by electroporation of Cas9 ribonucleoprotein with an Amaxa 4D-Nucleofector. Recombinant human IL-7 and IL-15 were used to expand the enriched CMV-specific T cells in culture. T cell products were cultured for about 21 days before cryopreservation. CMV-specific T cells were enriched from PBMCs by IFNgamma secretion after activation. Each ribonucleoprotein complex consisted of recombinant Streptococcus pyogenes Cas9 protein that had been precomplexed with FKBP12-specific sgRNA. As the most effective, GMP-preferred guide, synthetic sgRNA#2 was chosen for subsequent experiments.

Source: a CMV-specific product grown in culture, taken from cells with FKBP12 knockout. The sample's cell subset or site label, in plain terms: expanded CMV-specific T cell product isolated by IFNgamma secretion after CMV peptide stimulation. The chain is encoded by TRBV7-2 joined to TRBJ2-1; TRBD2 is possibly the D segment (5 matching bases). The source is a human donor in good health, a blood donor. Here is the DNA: TGTGCCAGCAGCCCGATGCCGGGGATCAATGAGCAGTTCTTC. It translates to CASSPMPGINEQFF.